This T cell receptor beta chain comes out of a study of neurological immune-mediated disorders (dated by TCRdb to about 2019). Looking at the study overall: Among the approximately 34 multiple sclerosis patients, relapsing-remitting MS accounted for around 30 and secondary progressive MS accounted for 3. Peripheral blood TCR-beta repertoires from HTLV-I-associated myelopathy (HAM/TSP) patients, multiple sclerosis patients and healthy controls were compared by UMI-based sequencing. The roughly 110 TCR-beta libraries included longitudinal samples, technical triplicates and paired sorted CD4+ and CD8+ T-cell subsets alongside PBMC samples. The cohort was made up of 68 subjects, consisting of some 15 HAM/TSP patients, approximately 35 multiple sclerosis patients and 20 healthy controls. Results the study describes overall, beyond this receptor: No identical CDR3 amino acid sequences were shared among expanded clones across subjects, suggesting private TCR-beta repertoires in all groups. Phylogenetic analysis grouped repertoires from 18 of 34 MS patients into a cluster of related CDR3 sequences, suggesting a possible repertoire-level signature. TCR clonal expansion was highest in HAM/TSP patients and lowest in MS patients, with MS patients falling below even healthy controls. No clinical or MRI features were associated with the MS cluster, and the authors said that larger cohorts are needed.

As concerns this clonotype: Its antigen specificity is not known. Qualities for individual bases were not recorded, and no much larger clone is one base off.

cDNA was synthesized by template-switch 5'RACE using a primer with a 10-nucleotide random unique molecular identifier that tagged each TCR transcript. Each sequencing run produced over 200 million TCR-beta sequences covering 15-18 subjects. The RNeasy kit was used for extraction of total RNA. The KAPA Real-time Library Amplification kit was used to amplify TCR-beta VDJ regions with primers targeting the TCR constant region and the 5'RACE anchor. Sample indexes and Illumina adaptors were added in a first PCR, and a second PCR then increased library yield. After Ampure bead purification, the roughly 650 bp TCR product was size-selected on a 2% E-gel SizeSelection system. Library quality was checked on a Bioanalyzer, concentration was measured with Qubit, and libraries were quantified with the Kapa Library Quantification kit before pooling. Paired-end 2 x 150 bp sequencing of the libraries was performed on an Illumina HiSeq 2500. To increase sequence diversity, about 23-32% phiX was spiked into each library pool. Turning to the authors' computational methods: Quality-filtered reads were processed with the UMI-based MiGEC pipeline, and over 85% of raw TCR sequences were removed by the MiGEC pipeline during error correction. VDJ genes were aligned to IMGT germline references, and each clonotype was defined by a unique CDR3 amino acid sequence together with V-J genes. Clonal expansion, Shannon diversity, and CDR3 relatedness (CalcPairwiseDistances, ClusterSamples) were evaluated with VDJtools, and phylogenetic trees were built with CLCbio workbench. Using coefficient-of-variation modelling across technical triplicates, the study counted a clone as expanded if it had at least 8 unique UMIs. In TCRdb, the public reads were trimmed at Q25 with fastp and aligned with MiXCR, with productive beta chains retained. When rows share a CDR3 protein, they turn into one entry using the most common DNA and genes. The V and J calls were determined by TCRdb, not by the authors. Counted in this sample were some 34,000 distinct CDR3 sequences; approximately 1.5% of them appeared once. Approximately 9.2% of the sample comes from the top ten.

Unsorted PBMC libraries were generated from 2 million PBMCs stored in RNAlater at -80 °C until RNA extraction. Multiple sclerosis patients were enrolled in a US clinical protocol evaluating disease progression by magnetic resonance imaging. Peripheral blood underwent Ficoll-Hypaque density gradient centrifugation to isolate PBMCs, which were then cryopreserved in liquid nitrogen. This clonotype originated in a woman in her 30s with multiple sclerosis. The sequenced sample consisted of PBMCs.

CDR3 region: CASSFFGNTIYF. The DNA sequence follows: TGTGCCAGCAGTTTTTTTGGAAACACCATATATTTT. The rearrangement joined TRBV12-3 or TRBV12-4 to TRBJ1-3; too little of a D gene remains to name it. The CDR3 runs 12 amino acids, cysteine and phenylalanine included. Of all the DNA, just the CDR3 is kept, 36 bases in frame from base 1. Between the V and J ends, shortened by 3 bases and 3 bases respectively, the junction contains 3 bases.